Listed below are T cell receptor beta chains from one sample, sequenced in a study of PD-L1 blockade in urothelial cancer. Only in-frame clones appear in the TCRdb table, and some are missing; sequencing was by immunoSEQ multiplex PCR. The top ten clones hold 2.4% of a sample with around 100,000 clones, around 82% of them seen once. This specimen consisted of PBMCs, obtained around atezolizumab (anti-PD-L1) treatment. These receptors were collected from a man in his fifties or sixties with urothelial cancer. CDR3s include the opening cysteine and the closing phenylalanine or tryptophan. D genes are given only for firm matches. A row's size may be missing; if present it is once, few, many or a size class.

>TRBV14|NA|NA
CASSLSFFTRDTQYF
>TRBV7-2|NA|NA
CASSHTPGLGVEQYF
>TRBV2|NA|TRBD2
CASRTSESTDTQYF
>TRBV25-1|NA|TRBD1
CASTPRDRDLQSPLHF
>TRBV11-3|NA|NA
CASSSGGLGDTQYF
>TRBV28|NA|NA
CASIGGLGSEQFF
>TRBV6-1|NA|TRBD2
CASSGTSGYNEQFF
>TRBV19|NA|NA
CASSSLSTDEAFF
>TRBV2|NA|TRBD2
CASSVLAASPGELFF
>TRBV19|few|NA
CASNKEQATDTQYF
>TRBV28|NA|TRBD1
CASSLEGAYKEQYF
>TRBV28|NA|TRBD1
CASSYGQARHYGYTF
>TRBV12-2|NA|NA
CASRLVGTGVTDTQYF
>TRBV6-6|NA|NA
CASSPRRDTQYF
>TRBV28|NA|TRBD2
CASSFPPGLAGGREQFF
>TRBV5-6|NA|TRBD1
CASSLVGTDYNEQFF
>TRBV6-5|NA|TRBD1
CASSSHRQGTEQFF
>TRBV13|NA|NA
CASSFRATGLNTEAFF
>TRBV19|NA|NA
CASSIGFSLVDTQYF
>TRBV11-2|NA|NA
CASSLNFGRSYEQYF
>TRBV7-3|many|NA
CASSLGTGLEQYF
>TRBV5-1|NA|TRBD2
CASLPTSGAVAQYF
>TRBV7-9|few|NA
CASSLDGGAARDYTF
>TRBV11-3|NA|TRBD2
CASSLGGTFSSYNEQFF
>TRBV11-3|NA|NA
CASSLDRGGYSEQFF
>TRBV6-6|NA|TRBD1
CASRPSDRGDEQYF
>TRBV30|NA|NA
CAWAYRVPSDTQYF
>TRBV30|NA|TRBD2
CAWRETSGLQETQYF
>TRBV19|once|TRBD1
CASSLLPFVQGDVSYNEQFF
>TRBV5-5|NA|TRBD1
CASSFNDRDSYGYTF
>TRBV2|NA|NA
CASKGRGRENTEAFF
>TRBV9|NA|NA
CASSGLRWGNTIYF
>TRBV11-2|NA|NA
CASSLSSTGEVRDTQYF
>TRBV4-1|NA|TRBD2
CASSHGSGMETQYF
>TRBV7-8|NA|TRBD2
CASSYGLADTGELFF
>TRBV7-9|NA|TRBD2
CASSLLAGSETQYF
>TRBV6-5|NA|TRBD2
CASSGVAGVDEQYF